This entry lists 14 T cell receptor beta chains sequenced from one sample in a study of preoperative IRX-2 immunotherapy in early breast cancer. Treatment denoted: preoperative locoregional IRX-2 cytokine immunotherapy. Data came from immunoSEQ multiplex PCR; TCRdb stores just in-frame clones and leaves some out. The table records 30,000 to 45,000 clones, roughly 82% of them present only once. Sequences were derived from lymph node tissue, sampled after IRX-2 immunotherapy. The receptor source for this set is a human donor with breast cancer.

The chain joins TRBV7-4 to TRBJ1-1; 7 nucleotides align to TRBD1. Germline loops: CDR1 SGHVT, CDR2 SQSDAQ. The CDR3 runs to 14 residues. V lost 5 bases, J lost 4 bases, and 7 bases stayed unmatched. CDR3 loop: CASSPSRGTTEAFF. DNA of the CDR3: TGTGCCAGCAGCCCCTCCAGGGGGACCACTGAAGCTTTCTTT.

The chain is built from TRBV18 and TRBJ1-1; 9 nucleotides match TRBD1. The CDR3 extends over 12 amino acids. Trimming cost V 3 bases and J 9 bases; bases outside gene matches: 2. The germline CDR1 and CDR2 sequences are KGHSH and LQKENI. The CDR3, as DNA: TGTGCCAGCTCACCGGGACAGGGCCAAGCTTTCTTT. Translated: CASSPGQGQAFF.

The V gene is TRBV7-2, the J gene TRBJ1-5; no reliable D call. V lost 4 bases, J lost 4 bases, and 8 bases lay in between. This CDR3 is built from 13 residues. From germline, CDR1 is SGHTA and CDR2 FQGNSA. The CDR3 loop is CASSSEENQPQHF. CDR3 DNA sequence: TGTGCCAGCAGCTCGGAAGAAAATCAGCCCCAGCATTTT. Together with reference TRBV7-2 and TRBJ1-5, the CDR3 gives the full variable domain: GAGVSQSPSNKVTEKGKDVELRCDPISGHTALYWYRQSLGQGLEFLIYFQGNSAPDKSGLPSDRFSAERTGGSVSTLTIQRTQQEDSAVYLCASSSEENQPQHFGDGTRLSIL.

The chain uses TRBV19 and TRBJ1-1; D unclear. This CDR3 spans 13 amino acids. The V end lost 5 bases, the J end lost 3 bases, and 10 bases lay between the germline ends. Germline CDR1 LNHDA, CDR2 SQIVND (reference sequence). CDR3 DNA: TGTGCCAGTAGTCTGAGTGTGGACACTGAAGCTTTCTTT. This sequence encodes CASSLSVDTEAFF.

This chain links TRBV7-7 with TRBJ2-1; maybe TRBD2 (5 bases). V was clipped by 3 bases and J by 4 bases, with 10 bases between them. Germline V gene data show CDR1 as SSHAT and CDR2 as FNYEAQ (reference sequence). There are 14 residues in the CDR3. The CDR3 bases are TGTGCCAGCAGCTTGGTGCGGAGGTACAATGAGCAGTTCTTC. Protein product: CASSLVRRYNEQFF.

V is TRBV11-3 and J is TRBJ1-6; no clear D gene. The CDR3 length is 16 residues. V lost 3 bases, J lost 0 bases, and 9 bases lay in between. CDR1 and CDR2 (germline): SGHNT, YENEEA. This CDR3 is CASSFSQSSYNSPLHF. CDR3 bases: TGTGCCAGCAGCTTTTCACAGAGCTCCTATAATTCACCCCTCCACTTT.

This clone was recorded a few times. This chain joins TRBV6-8 and TRBJ1-6, with D unclear. Trimming removed 0 bases at V and 9 bases at J, with 15 bases between. The CDR3 runs 16 residues. Germline V lookup: CDR1 MNHGY, CDR2 SAAAGT. The CDR3 region is CASSYSSQARRSPLHF. The CDR3 coding sequence is TGTGCCAGCAGTTACTCGAGTCAGGCCAGACGTTCACCCCTCCACTTT.

The rearrangement joins TRBV11-3 to TRBJ1-1; the D gene is possibly TRBD1 (6 bases). Germline V lookup: CDR1 SGHNT, CDR2 YENEEA. There are 15 residues in the CDR3. The V and J ends lost 2 bases and 1 base respectively, with 11 bases between them. Here the CDR3 reads CASSLLNRENTEAFF. The CDR3 region has the DNA TGTGCCAGCAGCTTACTTAACAGGGAGAACACTGAAGCTTTCTTT.

This clone is a singleton in its sample. The chain combines TRBV11-3 with TRBJ2-2, with D uncertain. Trimming took 2 bases from V and 3 from J, leaving 7 bases between them. Germline CDR1 SGHNT, CDR2 YENEEA. There are 14 residues in the CDR3. CDR3 region: CASSLFSHTGELFF. Here the CDR3 DNA reads TGTGCCAGCAGCTTATTTAGCCACACCGGGGAGCTGTTTTTT.

The genes are TRBV28 and TRBJ2-7, with D tentatively TRBD1 (6 bases). The V gene's germline CDR1 is MDHEN and CDR2 SYDVKM. The V end was cut by 6 bases, the J end by 7 bases, with 25 bases between. The CDR3 has 16 amino acids. In nucleotides, the CDR3 is TGTGCCAGCAGCCGTAGATGGGGAAGGGGGTTGGGGGAGCAGTACTTC. Protein: CASSRRWGRGLGEQYF.

The rearrangement joins TRBV6-8 to TRBJ2-1; D remains unclear. The CDR3 runs 12 residues. The germline V gene has CDR1 MNHGY and CDR2 SAAAGT. Trimming pared 6 bases from V and 5 bases from J, leaving 8 bases between. As DNA, the CDR3 is TGTGCCAGCAGCCCTAGGAACAATGAGCAGTTCTTC. As protein: CASSPRNNEQFF.

This clone was recorded a few times. The genes are TRBV19 and TRBJ1-5; the match to TRBD1 covers 10 bases. Germline CDR1 and CDR2: LNHDA and SQIVND (reference sequence). Unmatched junction bases numbered 5, after V lost 9 bases and J lost 6 bases. The CDR3 is made up of 13 amino acids. CDR3 sequence reads: CASRQGAIQPQHF. The CDR3 DNA reads as TGTGCCAGCCGACAGGGGGCAATTCAGCCCCAGCATTTT.

The gene calls are TRBV6-1 and TRBJ1-5; 7 nucleotides match TRBD1. The CDR3 spans 15 residues. Germline V gives CDR1 MNHNS, CDR2 SASEGT. Germline trimming cut 0 bases from V and 4 bases from J; bases unmatched to any gene: 3. CDR3 amino acids: CASSEAGGANQPQHF. The CDR3 DNA reads TGTGCCAGCAGTGAAGCAGGGGGCGCAAATCAGCCCCAGCATTTT.

The chain recombines TRBV5-1 with TRBJ2-7, with D possibly matching TRBD1 (6 bases). The CDR3 is 14 residues long. Germline lookup yields CDR1 SGHRS and CDR2 YFSETQ. The V and J ends lost 3 bases and 12 bases respectively, with 22 bases between them. CDR3 DNA sequence: TGCGCCAGCAGCTGGGACACCCCGTCTTTAGGTGCGTACTTC. Translating gives CASSWDTPSLGAYF.